This TCR beta chain was profiled in a study of memory CD4+ T cells and cytomegalovirus serostatus. Regarding the study as a whole: Median bootstrapped AUC for CMV status was about 0.94 originally, 0.9 to 0.93 US-trained.

V shed 2 bases and J shed 6 bases, with 6 bases lying between them. Germline CDR1 is KGHSH and CDR2 is LQKENI. CDR3 length: 12 residues. Concerning this clone itself: What it binds is unknown.

Single viable CD3+CD4+CD8-CD45RO+ cells were sorted as the memory CD4+ T cells. Assay used: immunoSEQ multiplex PCR; TCRdb lists only in-frame clones, some missing. The sample holds approximately 61,000 clones, roughly 80% seen once. The sequence was collected from an adult in good health and CMV-seronegative. The material sequenced was memory CD4+ T cells from blood. This chain connects TRBV18 to TRBJ2-3; no clear D. In DNA form, the CDR3 reads TGTGCCAGCTCACCAAGTTTGGATACGCAGTATTTT. Its protein product is CASSPSLDTQYF.